Reported below is one T cell receptor (beta chain). Its target is unknown. This sample stems from a study of T cell responses to AZD1222 COVID-19 vaccine. Points from the study as a whole: Just five to seven people given AZD1222 tested seropositive at baseline.

Recipients boosted at about 4 weeks or about 12 weeks are pooled. Trimming pared 5 bases from V and 2 bases from J, leaving 10 bases between. This CDR3 is built from 13 residues. Germline CDR1 reads LNHDA; CDR2 reads SQIVND (reference sequence). Here immunoSEQ multiplex PCR was the method, and the copy in TCRdb shows in-frame clones only, minus some. The sample lists about 180,000 clones, around nine tenths occurring once. This chain links TRBV19 with TRBJ2-7; D not resolved. The TCR was taken from an adult who received the AZD1222 COVID-19 vaccine. The input for sequencing was peripheral blood, taken 28 days after the second AZD1222 dose. The CDR3 loop is CASSLPGPYEQYF. The CDR3 DNA reads as TGTGCCAGTAGTTTGCCGGGCCCCTACGAGCAGTACTTC.